A single sample is the source of the 11 T cell receptor beta chains below, sequenced in a study of cytomegalovirus exposure and HLA in healthy donors. Primers included in the PCR were 60 Vbeta and 13 Jbeta primers. Assay used: immunoSEQ multiplex PCR; TCRdb lists only in-frame clones, some missing. The sample lists about 200,000 clones, 83% seen once, with 1.5% to 2% in the top ten. The sample comprised PBMCs. These receptors all come from a man aged 40-55 years in good health and CMV-seropositive.

V gene TRBV18 combines with J gene TRBJ2-7, with a tentative D call TRBD2 (6 bases). This CDR3 has 20 residues. Germline V gives CDR1 KGHSH, CDR2 LQKENI. The germline V and J ends were trimmed by 4 bases and 7 bases, with 35 bases remaining between them. The CDR3 nucleotides are TGTGCCAGCTCACACGCCCACAGCGGGCGTCCGCCCCCATACTCGGGAGAGCAGTACTTC. It yields the protein CASSHAHSGRPPPYSGEQYF.

The chain uses TRBV7-8 and TRBJ2-7; 11 bases are shared with TRBD2. Trimming took 3 bases from V and 4 from J; bases not matched to a gene: 8. There are 16 residues in the CDR3. Looked up from germline, CDR1 is SGHVS and CDR2 is FQNEAQ. The CDR3 sequence is CASSFGLAGGGYEQYF. The CDR3 coding sequence is TGTGCCAGCAGCTTCGGCCTAGCGGGAGGTGGATACGAGCAGTACTTC.

The chain has TRBV18 and TRBJ2-3, with TRBD2 identical over 8 bases. Germline V gives CDR1 KGHSH, CDR2 LQKENI. The CDR3 extends over 16 amino acids. V shed 3 bases, J shed 0 bases, and the junction held 5 bases outside the gene matches. The CDR3 DNA reads TGTGCCAGCTCACCCCGGACTAGCCCTAGCACAGATACGCAGTATTTT. This translates into CASSPRTSPSTDTQYF.

The chain recombines TRBV5-1 with TRBJ2-7; TRBD2 aligns across 10 bases. Germline values: CDR1 SGHRS, CDR2 YFSETQ. V trimming: 0 bases; J trimming: 2 bases; junction bases outside the gene matches: 2. CDR3 size: 15 residues. In nucleotides, the CDR3 is TGCGCCAGCAGCTTGGGGACTAGCGGAACCTACGAGCAGTACTTC. Protein sequence: CASSLGTSGTYEQYF.

The V call is TRBV29-1, the J call TRBJ1-2; no clear D. Trimming took off 4 bases at V and 8 bases at J, with 20 bases between the two ends. The length of the CDR3 is 14 residues. Germline CDR1 SQVTM, CDR2 ANQGSEA. The CDR3 spells CSVVGNVRGGGYTF. The CDR3 bases are TGCAGCGTTGTGGGGAATGTACGGGGAGGAGGCTACACCTTC.

As to this clone: This sample also contains other DNA sequences that code for the same CDR3. V and J are TRBV7-2 and TRBJ2-5; D might be TRBD2 (6 bases). V was trimmed by 5 bases and J by 4 bases, leaving 14 bases between them. The CDR3 runs 14 residues. The germline CDR1 and CDR2 sequences are SGHTA and FQGNSA. The CDR3 is CASSPTLARETQYF. The CDR3 DNA reads as TGTGCCAGCAGCCCCACCCTAGCGAGAGAGACCCAGTACTTC.

This clone was picked up a small number of times. V gene TRBV5-5 combines with J gene TRBJ2-5, with 9 bases fitting TRBD1. The length of the CDR3 is 15 residues. Germline CDR1 is SGHKS and CDR2 is YYEKEE (reference sequence). Trimming cost V 0 bases and J 5 bases; bases outside gene matches: 5. The CDR3: CASSLGGQGGETQYF. For the CDR3, the DNA is TGTGCCAGCAGCTTGGGGGGACAGGGAGGCGAGACCCAGTACTTC.

Of note for this clone: An end of the junction differs from the germline gene, which may be a read error. The chain employs TRBV7-7 and TRBJ2-5; D is possibly TRBD1 or TRBD2 (5 bases each). Germline V lookup: CDR1 SSHAT, CDR2 FNYEAQ (reference sequence). This CDR3 comprises 16 residues. The CDR3 protein is CASSLAWRRDQETQYF. The CDR3 nucleotides read TGTGCTAGCAGCTTAGCGTGGCGCAGGGACCAAGAGACCCAGTACTTC.

The chain combines TRBV5-1 with TRBJ2-3; 9 bases align to TRBD1. The germline CDR1 and CDR2 sequences are SGHRS and YFSETQ. This CDR3 has 18 amino acids. With 2 bases clipped from V and 1 base from J, the junction kept 11 bases outside the gene matches. As DNA, the CDR3 is TGCGCCAGCAGCTTACAGGGGGCCCTTAGAATTGGCACAGATACGCAGTATTTT. The encoded protein is CASSLQGALRIGTDTQYF.

This chain links TRBV18 with TRBJ1-1, with TRBD1 as a possible D gene (5 bases). CDR1 KGHSH and CDR2 LQKENI come from the germline V gene. V was trimmed by 3 bases and J by 5 bases, leaving 16 bases between them. The CDR3 is 15 amino acids. In DNA form, the CDR3 reads TGTGCCAGCTCACCGGTAGGGGATGTAAGAACTGAAGCTTTCTTT. The encoded protein is CASSPVGDVRTEAFF.

The chain couples TRBV29-1 to TRBJ2-7, with 12 bases fitting TRBD2. The CDR3 consists of 16 residues. Trimming took 4 bases from V and 0 from J; bases not matched to a gene: 7. The germline CDR1 and CDR2 sequences are SQVTM and ANQGSEA. For the CDR3, the DNA is TGCAGCGTTGCCGGGACTAGCGGGCTGAGCTCCTACGAGCAGTACTTC. Translated: CSVAGTSGLSSYEQYF.